Presented here are 4 T cell receptor beta chains from one specimen sequenced in a study of T cell changes during pregnancy in multiple sclerosis. Profiled with immunoSEQ multiplex PCR; TCRdb holds only in-frame clones, not every one. The sample has tens of thousands of clones; 88% are singletons. The sample consisted of CD4+ T cells from peripheral blood mononuclear cells, taken before pregnancy. Receptors were obtained from a female donor with multiple sclerosis, enrolled in a pregnancy study.

The chain uses TRBV20-1 and TRBJ1-2; the D gene is possibly TRBD1 (5 bases). V was trimmed by 3 bases and J by 8 bases, leaving 7 bases between them. The CDR3 consists of 10 residues. Per the germline V gene, CDR1 is DFQATT and CDR2 is SNEGSKA (reference sequence). The DNA for the CDR3 is TGCAGTGCTAGGGGGGGAGGCTACACCTTC. This encodes CSARGGGYTF.

The rearrangement links TRBV27 to TRBJ2-7; D is possibly TRBD1 (6 bases). Trimming stripped 7 bases from V and 0 bases from J, with 13 bases between. Looked up from germline, CDR1 is MNHEY and CDR2 is SMNVEV (reference sequence). The CDR3 consists of 14 residues. The CDR3 DNA reads TGTGCCAGCATGACGGGACAAAGCTCCTACGAGCAGTACTTC. This codes for CASMTGQSSYEQYF.

The count of this clone is one. V usage is TRBV19 and J usage is TRBJ2-3, with D perhaps matching TRBD2 (6 bases). Deletions cut 8 bases from V and 2 bases from J, with 17 bases between. Germline loops: CDR1 LNHDA, CDR2 SQIVND (reference sequence). The CDR3 covers 15 residues. For the CDR3, the DNA is TGTGCCAGTCAACCCGGCACGGGGGTCACAGATACGCAGTATTTT. This codes for CASQPGTGVTDTQYF.

The chain employs TRBV6-6 and TRBJ2-7; D is perhaps TRBD2 (6 bases). The germline V and J ends were trimmed by 6 bases and 4 bases, with 16 bases remaining between them. The germline CDR1 and CDR2 sequences are MNHNY and SVGAGI (reference sequence). This CDR3 comprises 14 residues. In DNA, the CDR3 is TGTGCCAGCAGGACTTACGGGGGAGTATACGAGCAGTACTTC. This gives the protein CASRTYGGVYEQYF.